This TCR beta chain was sequenced in a study of response to subunit inactivated influenza vaccine. Whole-study findings and limits: It was the authors' suggestion that each seasonal influenza vaccination recruits few new T cells.

This clonotype was picked up many times. Its antigen is as yet unknown. TCRdb used MiXCR to reprocess the RT-PCR reads, holding one entry per CDR3 protein. In the table there are about 830,000 distinct CDR3 sequences, about 18% of which are singletons. This specimen consisted of PBMCs from blood, obtained 5 days after vaccination. The sequence was obtained from a man aged 45-65 years who received an inactivated influenza vaccine.

The CDR3 reads CASSSPSGFSTGTDTQYF. CDR3 nucleotide sequence: TGTGCCAGCAGCTCTCCCTCGGGATTCTCCACCGGCACAGATACGCAGTATTTT. V usage is TRBV11-1 and J usage is TRBJ2-3, with D tentatively TRBD2 (5 bases). The CDR3 loop spans 18 amino acids. Trimming pared 4 bases from V and 1 base from J, leaving 21 bases between. Germline CDR1 SGHAT, CDR2 FQDESV (reference sequence). Together with reference TRBV11-1 and TRBJ2-3, the CDR3 gives the full variable domain: EAEVAQSPRYKITEKSQAVAFWCDPISGHATLYWYRQILGQGPELLVQFQDESVVDDSQLPKDRFSAERLKGVDSTLKIQPAELGDSAMYLCASSSPSGFSTGTDTQYFGPGTRLTVL.